What follows are 14 T cell receptor beta chains derived from one specimen sequenced in a study of cytomegalovirus exposure and HLA in healthy donors. The PCR used 60 Vbeta and 13 Jbeta primers. This table comes from immunoSEQ multiplex PCR, and its TCRdb copy is limited to in-frame clones, with some not included. The table shows roughly 150,000 clones, with roughly 85% occurring only once. The material sequenced was PBMCs. Receptors were obtained from a boy aged 2 to 10 in good health and CMV-seronegative.

This clone was observed once. The CDR3 DNA follows: TGTGCCAGCAGCTTCATGACTAGCGGACAATACAATGAGCAGTTCTTC. Amino acids: CASSFMTSGQYNEQFF. The chain joins TRBV7-9 to TRBJ2-1; 9 nucleotides match TRBD2. Unmatched junction bases numbered 7, after V lost 3 bases and J lost 4 bases. CDR1 is SEHNR and CDR2 is FQNEAQ in the germline V gene (reference sequence). The CDR3 sequence is 16 residues long.

V gene TRBV27 combines with J gene TRBJ2-5, with TRBD1 matching 9 bases. CDR3 length: 16 amino acids. Germline CDR1 and CDR2: MNHEY and SMNVEV (reference sequence). V gave up 3 bases and J gave up 5 bases; unmatched junction bases: 10. The CDR3 DNA follows: TGTGCCAGCAGTTTTAAGATAAGGACAGGGGAGGAGACCCAGTACTTC. Amino acid sequence: CASSFKIRTGEETQYF.

J is TRBJ2-7 and V is TRBV19; no firm D call. Trimming stripped 3 bases from V and 7 bases from J, with 13 bases between. The length of the CDR3 is 13 residues. CDR1 and CDR2 from the germline V gene are LNHDA and SQIVND (reference sequence). The CDR3 DNA sequence: TGTGCCAGTAGTATTGGCCTAACCGGGGAGCAGTACGTC. This sequence encodes CASSIGLTGEQYV.

The V and J genes are TRBV6-1 and TRBJ1-5, with 8 bases matching TRBD1. The CDR3 covers 16 residues. Germline loops: CDR1 MNHNS, CDR2 SASEGT. The J segment lost 5 bases and the V segment lost 3 bases, leaving 9 bases of the junction unmatched. This CDR3 reads CASSEKTGEGYQPQHF. DNA for the CDR3: TGTGCCAGCAGTGAGAAGACAGGGGAAGGTTATCAGCCCCAGCATTTT.

This chain connects TRBV5-6 to TRBJ2-5, with TRBD1 matching 9 bases. Germline CDR1 reads SGHDT; CDR2 reads YYEEEE. V shed 7 bases, J shed 5 bases, and the junction held 9 bases outside the gene matches. This CDR3 contains 14 residues. The CDR3 is CASASQGAGETQYF. The CDR3, as DNA: TGTGCCAGCGCTTCACAGGGGGCGGGGGAGACCCAGTACTTC.

The rearrangement uses TRBV6-1 and TRBJ1-2; D call uncertain. The V gene lost 0 bases and the J gene lost 8 bases, with 13 bases spanning the gap. The germline V gene encodes CDR1 MNHNS and CDR2 SASEGT. The CDR3 totals 14 residues. The CDR3 DNA is TGTGCCAGCAGTGAAGCGTTTTCGTTATTAGGCTACACCTTC. This translates into CASSEAFSLLGYTF.

This chain uses TRBV19 with TRBJ1-6; TRBD1 is a possible D gene (6 bases). Trimming took off 7 bases at V and 7 bases at J, with 14 bases between the two ends. Germline CDR1 is LNHDA and CDR2 is SQIVND (reference sequence). The CDR3 sequence is 14 residues long. The CDR3 here is CASNNRVRNSPLHF. DNA of the CDR3: TGTGCCAGTAACAACAGGGTACGAAATTCACCCCTCCACTTT.

As concerns this clone: The sample carries other DNA sequences with the same CDR3. The chain recombines TRBV4-1 with TRBJ1-2, with a tentative D call TRBD1 (5 bases). CDR3 length equals 12 residues. V was pared by 6 bases and J by 3 bases, with 8 bases between. Germline V gene data show CDR1 as MGHRA and CDR2 as YSYEKL. CDR3 nucleotides: TGCGCCAGCAGTGGAGGGGACTATGGCTACACCTTC. It translates to CASSGGDYGYTF.

V usage is TRBV6-4 and J usage is TRBJ1-3, with D possibly matching TRBD1 (6 bases). V was trimmed by 1 base and J by 4 bases, leaving 17 bases between them. From germline, CDR1 is MRHNA and CDR2 SNTAGT. The CDR3 contains 17 residues. CDR3 in amino acids: CASSDYNRQAEGNTIYF. CDR3 coding DNA: TGTGCCAGCAGTGACTACAATCGACAGGCTGAAGGAAACACCATATATTTT.

The CDR3 nucleotides read TGTGCCAGCAGCCCCCACGGAGGGCTCCTCGGAGAGCAGTTCTTC. It translates to CASSPHGGLLGEQFF. The chain has TRBV13 and TRBJ2-1; D perhaps matches TRBD2 (6 bases). The V gene's germline CDR1 is PRHDT and CDR2 FYEKMQ (reference sequence). Trimming removed 5 bases from V and 10 bases from J, with 21 bases in between. The CDR3 contains 15 residues.

V and J are TRBV16 and TRBJ2-1; tentative D call: TRBD1 (5 bases). There are 12 residues in the CDR3. CDR1 and CDR2 (germline): KGHSY, FQNENV. The ends were cut back, 3 bases at V and 6 bases at J, with 6 bases in the middle. The CDR3 is CASSQTANEQFF. Written as DNA, the CDR3 is TGTGCCAGCAGCCAGACAGCCAATGAGCAGTTCTTC.

The chain employs TRBV27 and TRBJ2-3, with 7 bases that match TRBD2. The CDR3 is 14 residues long. With 3 bases clipped from V and 1 base from J, the junction kept 1 base outside the gene matches. Germline V lookup: CDR1 MNHEY, CDR2 SMNVEV (reference sequence). CDR3 sequence: CASSFAGGTDTQYF. The CDR3 coding sequence is TGTGCCAGCAGTTTCGCGGGGGGCACAGATACGCAGTATTTT.

This clone was seen just once. The chain combines TRBV10-3 with TRBJ2-2; TRBD2 matches 11 bases. Germline V gene lookup returns CDR1 ENHRY and CDR2 SYGVKD. V lost 3 bases to trimming and J lost 3 bases; unmatched junction nucleotides: 12. CDR3 size: 19 residues. CDR3 sequence reads: CAISDGSGRAKLDTGELFF. Written as DNA, the CDR3 is TGTGCCATCAGTGACGGTAGCGGGAGGGCCAAGTTAGACACCGGGGAGCTGTTTTTT.

The chain recombines TRBV2 with TRBJ2-2; tentative D call: TRBD1 (6 bases). Germline CDR1 is SNHLY and CDR2 is FYNNEI. This CDR3 spans 14 amino acids. V shed 6 bases and J shed 7 bases, with 15 bases lying between them. CDR3 nucleotide sequence: TGTGCCAGCAGAAAATCAGGGGTCGACGGGGAGCTGTTTTTT. Translated: CASRKSGVDGELFF. The complete variable domain, with remaining parts taken from reference TRBV2 and TRBJ2-2, reads EPEVTQTPSHQVTQMGQEVILRCVPISNHLYFYWYRQILGQKVEFLVSFYNNEISEKSEIFDDQFSVERPDGSNFTLKIRSTKLEDSAMYFCASRKSGVDGELFFGEGSRLTVL.